This entry features one T cell receptor beta chain sequence. Its antigen remains unidentified. CDR1 and CDR2 (germline): ENHRY, SYGVKD. Deletions cut 0 bases from V and 6 bases from J, with 12 bases between. This CDR3 has 14 residues. The data were obtained in a study of T cell responses to AZD1222 COVID-19 vaccine. Findings and caveats of the study: After two AZD1222 doses, spike-specific TCR breadth and depth rose versus day 0.

TCRdb's copy holds only in-frame clones and misses some; the assay was immunoSEQ multiplex PCR. The table includes more than 110,000 clones, about 87% detected once. This receptor was obtained from an adult in good health. This sequence joins TRBV10-3 and TRBJ2-7; the D gene is possibly TRBD2 (6 bases). Sequencing was performed on peripheral blood, taken on day 0 of AZD1222 vaccination. CDR3 in amino acids: CAISESGGAGEQYF. As DNA, the CDR3 is TGTGCCATCAGTGAGTCCGGAGGGGCAGGCGAGCAGTACTTC.